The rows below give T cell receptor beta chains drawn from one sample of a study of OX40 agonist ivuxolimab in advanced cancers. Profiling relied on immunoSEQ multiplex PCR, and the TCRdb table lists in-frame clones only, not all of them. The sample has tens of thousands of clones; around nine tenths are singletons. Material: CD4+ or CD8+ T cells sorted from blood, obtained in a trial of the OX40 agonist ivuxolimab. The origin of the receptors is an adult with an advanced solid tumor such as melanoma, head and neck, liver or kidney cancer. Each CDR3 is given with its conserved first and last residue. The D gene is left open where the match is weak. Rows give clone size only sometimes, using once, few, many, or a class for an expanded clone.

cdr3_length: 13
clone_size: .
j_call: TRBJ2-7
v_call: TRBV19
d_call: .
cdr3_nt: TGTGCCAGTAGTATAGAGGCAGGCTACGAGCAGTACTTC
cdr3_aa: CASSIEAGYEQYF

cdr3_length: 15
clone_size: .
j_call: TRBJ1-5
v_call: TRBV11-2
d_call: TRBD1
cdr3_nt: TGTGCCAGCAGCTTAGGGGGGACAGTTCGACAGCCCCAGCATTTT
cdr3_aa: CASSLGGTVRQPQHF

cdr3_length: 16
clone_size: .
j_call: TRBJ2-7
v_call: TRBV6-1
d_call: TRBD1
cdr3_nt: TGTGCCAGCAGTGAAGTATGGACAGGGGTATCCTACGAGCAGTACTTC
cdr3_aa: CASSEVWTGVSYEQYF

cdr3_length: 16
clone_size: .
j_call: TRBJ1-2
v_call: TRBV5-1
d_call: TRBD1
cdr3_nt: TGCGCCAGCAGCCTACCTTTAGGACAGGGATTGGGAGGCTACACCTTC
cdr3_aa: CASSLPLGQGLGGYTF

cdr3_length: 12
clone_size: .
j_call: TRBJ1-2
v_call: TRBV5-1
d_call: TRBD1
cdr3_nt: TGCGCCAGCAGCCTACAGGGGGATGGCTACACCTTC
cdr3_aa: CASSLQGDGYTF

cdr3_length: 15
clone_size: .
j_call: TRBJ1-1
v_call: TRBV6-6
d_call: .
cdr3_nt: TGTGCCAGCAGTTACTCGGGCAGGGGTGACACTGAAGCTTTCTTT
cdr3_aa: CASSYSGRGDTEAFF

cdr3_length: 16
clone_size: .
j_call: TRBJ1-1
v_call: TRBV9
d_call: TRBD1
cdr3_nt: TGTGCCAGCAGCGTGGGACAGGGGGCCGTGATTACTGAAGCTTTCTTT
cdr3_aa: CASSVGQGAVITEAFF

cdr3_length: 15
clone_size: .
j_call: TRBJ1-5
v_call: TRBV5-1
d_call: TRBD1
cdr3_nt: TGCGCCAGCAGCTTGGACAGGGGAGACAATCAGCCCCAGCATTTT
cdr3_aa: CASSLDRGDNQPQHF

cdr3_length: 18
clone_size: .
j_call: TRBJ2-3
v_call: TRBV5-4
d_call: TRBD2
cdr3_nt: TGTGCCAGCAGCTTGTTACAGCGGGGGGGCCGGAGCACAGATACGCAGTATTTT
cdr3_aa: CASSLLQRGGRSTDTQYF

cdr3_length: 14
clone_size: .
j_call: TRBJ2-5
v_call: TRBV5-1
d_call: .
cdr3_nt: TGCGCCAGCAGCCCCGGGGTGCCACAAGAGACCCAGTACTTC
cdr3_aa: CASSPGVPQETQYF

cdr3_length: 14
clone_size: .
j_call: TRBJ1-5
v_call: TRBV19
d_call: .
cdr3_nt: TGTGCCAGTACCCCTCGCCTGAGCAATCAGCCCCAGCATTTT
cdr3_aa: CASTPRLSNQPQHF

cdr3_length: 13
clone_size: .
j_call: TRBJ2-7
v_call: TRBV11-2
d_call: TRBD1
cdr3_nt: TGTGCCAGCAGCACGGACAGGTCCTACGAGCAGTACTTC
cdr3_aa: CASSTDRSYEQYF

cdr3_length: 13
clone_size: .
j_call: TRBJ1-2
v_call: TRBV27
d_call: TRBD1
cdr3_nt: TGTGCCAGCAGTGCCAGGGGGGACTATGGCTACACCTTC
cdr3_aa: CASSARGDYGYTF

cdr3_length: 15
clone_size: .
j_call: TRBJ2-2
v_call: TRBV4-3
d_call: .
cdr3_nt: TGCGCCAGCAGCCAGGCCTCCACGACGACCGGGGAGCTGTTTTTT
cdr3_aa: CASSQASTTTGELFF

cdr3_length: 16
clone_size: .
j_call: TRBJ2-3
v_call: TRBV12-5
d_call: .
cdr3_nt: TGTGCTAGTGGTTTGAGGTTTCCTGGGGACACAGATACGCAGTATTTT
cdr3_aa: CASGLRFPGDTDTQYF

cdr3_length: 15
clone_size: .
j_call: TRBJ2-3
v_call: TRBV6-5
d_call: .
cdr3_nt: TGTGCCAGCAGTTCAGAGGGGGGCGCGACAGATACGCAGTATTTT
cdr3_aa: CASSSEGGATDTQYF

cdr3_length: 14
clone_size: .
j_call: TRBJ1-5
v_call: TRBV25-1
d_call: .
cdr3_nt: TGTGCCAGCAGTGATAGGTCCCGCAATCAGCCCCAGCATTTT
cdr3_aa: CASSDRSRNQPQHF

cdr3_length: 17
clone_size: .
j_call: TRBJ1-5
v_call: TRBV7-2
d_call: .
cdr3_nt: TGTGCCAGCAGCCGATCCTCCGCAGGGTCCGGAAAGAAGCCCCAGCATTTT
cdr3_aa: CASSRSSAGSGKKPQHF

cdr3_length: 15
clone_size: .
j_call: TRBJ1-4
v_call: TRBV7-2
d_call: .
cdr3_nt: TGTGCCAGCAGCCCCAGACAGGAAAGAGGCGAAAAACTGTTTTTT
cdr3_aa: CASSPRQERGEKLFF

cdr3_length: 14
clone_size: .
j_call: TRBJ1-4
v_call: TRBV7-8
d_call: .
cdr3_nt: TGTGCCAGCAGCCCCGAGGGGAGGAGGGAAAAACTGTTTTTT
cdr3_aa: CASSPEGRREKLFF

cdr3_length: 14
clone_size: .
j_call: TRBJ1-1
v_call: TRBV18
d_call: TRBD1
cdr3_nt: TGTGCCAGCTCACCCTTAGACAGGGGGGCTGAAGCTTTCTTT
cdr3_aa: CASSPLDRGAEAFF

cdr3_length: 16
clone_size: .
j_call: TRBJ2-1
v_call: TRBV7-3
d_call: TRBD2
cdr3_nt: TGTGCCAGCAGCTTAAGGGCCCTAGCGGGGGACAATGAGCAGTTCTTC
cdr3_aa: CASSLRALAGDNEQFF

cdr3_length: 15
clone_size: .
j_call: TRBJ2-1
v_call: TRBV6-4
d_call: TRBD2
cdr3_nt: TGTGCCAGCAGTCAGACTAGCGGGGGGGCCAATGAGCAGTTCTTC
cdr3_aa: CASSQTSGGANEQFF

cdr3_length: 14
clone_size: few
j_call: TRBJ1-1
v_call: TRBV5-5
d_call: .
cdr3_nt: TGTGCCAGCACGTCCTTAAGTCGACCCACTGAAGCTTTCTTT
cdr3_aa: CASTSLSRPTEAFF

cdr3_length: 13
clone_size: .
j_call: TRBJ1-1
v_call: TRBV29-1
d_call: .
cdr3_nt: TGCAGCGTGAGCGGACAGTCGAACACTGAAGCTTTCTTT
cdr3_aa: CSVSGQSNTEAFF

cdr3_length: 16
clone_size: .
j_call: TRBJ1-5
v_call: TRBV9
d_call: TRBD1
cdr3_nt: TGTGCCAGCAGCGCACCGGGACAGGGCGTCGGAGAGCCCCAGCATTTT
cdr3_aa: CASSAPGQGVGEPQHF

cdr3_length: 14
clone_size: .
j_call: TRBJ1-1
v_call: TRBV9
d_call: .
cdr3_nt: TGTGCCAGCAGCATCTCCGGTGGGAAAACTGAAGCTTTCTTT
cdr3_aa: CASSISGGKTEAFF

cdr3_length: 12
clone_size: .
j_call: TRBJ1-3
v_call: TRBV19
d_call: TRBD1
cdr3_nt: TGTGCCACCCGACAGGGGGGATACACCATATATTTT
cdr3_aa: CATRQGGYTIYF

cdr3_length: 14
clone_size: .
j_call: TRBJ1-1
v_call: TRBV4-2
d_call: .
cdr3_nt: TGTGCCAGTCGTCGCCTCGGGGGGAGCACTGAAGCTTTCTTT
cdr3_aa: CASRRLGGSTEAFF

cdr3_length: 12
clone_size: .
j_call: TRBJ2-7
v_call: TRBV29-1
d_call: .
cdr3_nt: TGCAGCGTTGATGCCCCTGGCAACGAGCAGTACTTC
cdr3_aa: CSVDAPGNEQYF

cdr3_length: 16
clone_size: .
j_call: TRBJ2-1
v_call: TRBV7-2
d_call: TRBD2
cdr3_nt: TGTGCCAGCAGCTTATCCCTAGCGGGGTGGTACAATGAGCAGTTCTTC
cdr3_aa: CASSLSLAGWYNEQFF

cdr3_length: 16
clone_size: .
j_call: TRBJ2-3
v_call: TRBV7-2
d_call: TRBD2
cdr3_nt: TGTGCCAGCAGCTCGCGGGAGGTAGCGGCCTCCGGTACGCAGTATTTT
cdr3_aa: CASSSREVAASGTQYF

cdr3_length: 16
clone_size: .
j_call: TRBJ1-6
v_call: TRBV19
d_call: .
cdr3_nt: TGTGCCAGTAGTTTCCTACAGGACGTTGGTAGCTCACCCCTCCACTTT
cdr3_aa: CASSFLQDVGSSPLHF

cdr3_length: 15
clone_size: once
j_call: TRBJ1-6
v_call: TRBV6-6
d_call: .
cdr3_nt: TGTGCCAGCAGCCGCGGGACGGATCCTTATTCACCCCTCCACTTT
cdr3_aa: CASSRGTDPYSPLHF

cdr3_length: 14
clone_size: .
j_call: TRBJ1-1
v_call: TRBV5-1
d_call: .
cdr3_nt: TGCGCCAGCAGCAAAGAGGGCATGAACACTGAAGCTTTCTTT
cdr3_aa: CASSKEGMNTEAFF

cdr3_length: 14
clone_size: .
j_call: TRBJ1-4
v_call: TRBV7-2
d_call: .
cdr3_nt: TGTGCCAGCAGCGACAATTGGGTTAGTGAAAAACTGTTTTTT
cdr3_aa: CASSDNWVSEKLFF

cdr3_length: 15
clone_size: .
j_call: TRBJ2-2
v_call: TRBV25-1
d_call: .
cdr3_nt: TGTGCCAGCCGCGGGGCGTTTCCGAACACCGGGGAGCTGTTTTTT
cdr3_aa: CASRGAFPNTGELFF

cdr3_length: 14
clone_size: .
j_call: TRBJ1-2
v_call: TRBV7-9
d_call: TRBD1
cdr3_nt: TGTGCCAGCAGCCAGACAGGGCCGGACTATGGCTACACCTTC
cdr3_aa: CASSQTGPDYGYTF

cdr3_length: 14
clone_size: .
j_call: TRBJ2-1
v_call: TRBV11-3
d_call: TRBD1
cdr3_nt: TGTGCCAGCAGCTTCTCGACAGGGCGTAATGAGCAGTTCTTC
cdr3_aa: CASSFSTGRNEQFF

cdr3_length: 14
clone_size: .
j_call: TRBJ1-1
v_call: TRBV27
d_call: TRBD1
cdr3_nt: TGTGCCAGCAGTACCGTCGACAGGGTCGGTGAAGCTTTCTTT
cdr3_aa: CASSTVDRVGEAFF

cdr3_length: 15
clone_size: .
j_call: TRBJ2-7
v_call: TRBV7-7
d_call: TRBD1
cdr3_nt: TGTGCTAGCAGCCCGGGGACAGGGGACTCCTACGAGCAGTACTTC
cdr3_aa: CASSPGTGDSYEQYF

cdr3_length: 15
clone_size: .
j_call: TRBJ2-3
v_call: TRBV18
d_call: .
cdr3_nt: TGTGCCAGCTCACCCAGGGCTCCTGGCACAGATACGCAGTATTTT
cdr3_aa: CASSPRAPGTDTQYF

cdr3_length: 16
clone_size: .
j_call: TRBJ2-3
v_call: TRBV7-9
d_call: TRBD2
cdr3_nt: TGTGCCAGCAGCGCCCGGGCGGGGGGGATTGGAAATACGCAGTATTTT
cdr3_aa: CASSARAGGIGNTQYF

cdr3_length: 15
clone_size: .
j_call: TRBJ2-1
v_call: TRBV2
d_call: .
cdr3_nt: TGTGCCAGCAGTGCCCGATTTGGCAACTACAATGAGCAGTTCTTC
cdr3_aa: CASSARFGNYNEQFF

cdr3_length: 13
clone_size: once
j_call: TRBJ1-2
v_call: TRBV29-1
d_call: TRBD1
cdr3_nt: TGCAGCGTTAGAGACAGGGGCGACTATGGCTACACCTTC
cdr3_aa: CSVRDRGDYGYTF

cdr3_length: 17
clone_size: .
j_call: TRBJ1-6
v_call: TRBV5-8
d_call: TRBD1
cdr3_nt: TGTGCCAGCAGCTCGGGACAGGGGAGCTCCTATAATTCACCCCTCCACTTT
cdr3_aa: CASSSGQGSSYNSPLHF

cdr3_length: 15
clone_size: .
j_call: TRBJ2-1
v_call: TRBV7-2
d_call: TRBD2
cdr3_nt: TGTGCCAGCAGCTTATTTGGGGGGGGTTCCAATGAGCAGTTCTTC
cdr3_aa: CASSLFGGGSNEQFF

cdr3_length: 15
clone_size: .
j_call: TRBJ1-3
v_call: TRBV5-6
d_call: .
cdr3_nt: TGTGCCAGCAGCTTGACAGGGTTTGGTGGAAACACCATATATTTT
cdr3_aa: CASSLTGFGGNTIYF

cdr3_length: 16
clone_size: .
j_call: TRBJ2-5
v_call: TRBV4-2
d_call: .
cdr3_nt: TGTGCCAGCAGCCGGACTATGTGGTCTGCTGAAGAGACCCAGTACTTC
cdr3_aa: CASSRTMWSAEETQYF

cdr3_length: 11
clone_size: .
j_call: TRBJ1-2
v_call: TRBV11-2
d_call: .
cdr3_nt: TGTGCCAGCAGCTTCCGGGATGGCTACACCTTC
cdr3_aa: CASSFRDGYTF